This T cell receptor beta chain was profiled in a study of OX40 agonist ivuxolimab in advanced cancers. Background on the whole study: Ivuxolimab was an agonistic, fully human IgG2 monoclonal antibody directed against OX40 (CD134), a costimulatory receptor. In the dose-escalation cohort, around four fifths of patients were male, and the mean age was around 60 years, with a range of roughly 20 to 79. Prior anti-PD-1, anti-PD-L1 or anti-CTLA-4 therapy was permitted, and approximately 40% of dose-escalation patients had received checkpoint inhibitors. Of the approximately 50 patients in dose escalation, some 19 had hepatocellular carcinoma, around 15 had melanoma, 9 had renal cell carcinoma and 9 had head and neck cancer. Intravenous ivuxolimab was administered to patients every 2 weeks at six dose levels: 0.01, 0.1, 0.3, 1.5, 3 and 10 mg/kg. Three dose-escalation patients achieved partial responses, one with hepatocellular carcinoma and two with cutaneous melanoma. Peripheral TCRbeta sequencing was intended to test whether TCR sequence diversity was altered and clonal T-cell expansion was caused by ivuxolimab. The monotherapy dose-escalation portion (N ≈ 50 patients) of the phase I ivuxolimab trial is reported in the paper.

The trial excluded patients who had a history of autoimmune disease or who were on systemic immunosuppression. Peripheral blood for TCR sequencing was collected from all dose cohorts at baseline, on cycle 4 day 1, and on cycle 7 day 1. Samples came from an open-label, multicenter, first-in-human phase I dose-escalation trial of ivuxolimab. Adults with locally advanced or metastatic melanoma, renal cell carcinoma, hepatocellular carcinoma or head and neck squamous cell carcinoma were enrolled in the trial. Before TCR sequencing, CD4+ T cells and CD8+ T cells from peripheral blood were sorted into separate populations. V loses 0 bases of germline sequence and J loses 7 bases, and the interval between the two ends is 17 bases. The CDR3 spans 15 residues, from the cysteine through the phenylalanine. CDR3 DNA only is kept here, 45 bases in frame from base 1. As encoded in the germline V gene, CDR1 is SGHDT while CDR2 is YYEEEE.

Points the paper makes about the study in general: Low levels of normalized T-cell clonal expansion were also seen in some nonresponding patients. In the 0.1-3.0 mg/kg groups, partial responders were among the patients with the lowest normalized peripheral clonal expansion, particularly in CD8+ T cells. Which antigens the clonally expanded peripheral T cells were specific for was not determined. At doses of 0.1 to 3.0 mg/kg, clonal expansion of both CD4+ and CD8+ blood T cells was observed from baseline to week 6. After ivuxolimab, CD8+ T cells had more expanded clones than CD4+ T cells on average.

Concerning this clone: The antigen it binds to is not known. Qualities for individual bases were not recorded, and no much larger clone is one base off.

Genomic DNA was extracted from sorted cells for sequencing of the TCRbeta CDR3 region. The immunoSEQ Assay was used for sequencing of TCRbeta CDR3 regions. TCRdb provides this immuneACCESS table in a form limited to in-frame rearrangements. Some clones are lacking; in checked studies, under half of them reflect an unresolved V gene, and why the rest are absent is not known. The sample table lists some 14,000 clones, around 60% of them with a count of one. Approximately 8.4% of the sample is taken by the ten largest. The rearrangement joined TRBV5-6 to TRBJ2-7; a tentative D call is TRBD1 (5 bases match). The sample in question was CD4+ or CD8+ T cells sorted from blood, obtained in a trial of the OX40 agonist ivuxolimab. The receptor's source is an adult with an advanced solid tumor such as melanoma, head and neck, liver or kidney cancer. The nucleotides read TGTGCCAGCAGCTTGGAATTGTCAGGGCTTCGGGAGCAGTACTTC. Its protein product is CASSLELSGLREQYF.